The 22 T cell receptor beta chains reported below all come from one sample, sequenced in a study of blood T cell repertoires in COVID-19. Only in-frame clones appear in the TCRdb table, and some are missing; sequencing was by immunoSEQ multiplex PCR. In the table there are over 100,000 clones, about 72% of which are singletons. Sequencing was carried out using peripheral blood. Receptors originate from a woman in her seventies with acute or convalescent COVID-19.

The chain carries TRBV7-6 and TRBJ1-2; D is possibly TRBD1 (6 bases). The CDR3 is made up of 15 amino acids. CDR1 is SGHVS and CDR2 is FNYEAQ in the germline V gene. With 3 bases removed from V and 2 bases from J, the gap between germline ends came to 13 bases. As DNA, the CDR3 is TGTGCCAGCAGCTTTTCGGACAGAAAAAACTATGGCTACACCTTC. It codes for CASSFSDRKNYGYTF.

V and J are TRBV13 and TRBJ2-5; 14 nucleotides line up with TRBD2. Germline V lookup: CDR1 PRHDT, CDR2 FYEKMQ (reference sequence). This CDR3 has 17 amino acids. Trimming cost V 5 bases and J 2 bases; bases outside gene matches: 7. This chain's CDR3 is CASSTTTSGRGQETQYF. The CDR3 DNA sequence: TGTGCCAGCAGCACAACGACTAGCGGGAGGGGTCAAGAGACCCAGTACTTC. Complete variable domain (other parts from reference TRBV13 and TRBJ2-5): AAGVIQSPRHLIKEKRETATLKCYPIPRHDTVYWYQQGPGQDPQFLISFYEKMQSDKGSIPDRFSAQQFSDYHSELNMSSLELGDSALYFCASSTTTSGRGQETQYFGPGTRLLVL.

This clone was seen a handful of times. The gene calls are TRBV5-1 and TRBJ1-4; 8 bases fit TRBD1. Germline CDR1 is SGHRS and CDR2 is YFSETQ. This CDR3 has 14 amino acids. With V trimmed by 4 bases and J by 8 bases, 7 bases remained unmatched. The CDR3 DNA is TGCGCCAGCAGCGGACAGGGCCCTCGAGAAAAACTGTTTTTT. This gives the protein CASSGQGPREKLFF.

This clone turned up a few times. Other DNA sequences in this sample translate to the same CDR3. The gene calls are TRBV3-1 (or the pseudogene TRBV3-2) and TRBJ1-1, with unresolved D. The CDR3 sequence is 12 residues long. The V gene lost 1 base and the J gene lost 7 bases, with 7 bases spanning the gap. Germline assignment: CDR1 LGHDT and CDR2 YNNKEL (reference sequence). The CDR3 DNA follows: TGTGCCAGCAGCCAAGGGGCAGGTGAAGCTTTCTTT. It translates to CASSQGAGEAFF.

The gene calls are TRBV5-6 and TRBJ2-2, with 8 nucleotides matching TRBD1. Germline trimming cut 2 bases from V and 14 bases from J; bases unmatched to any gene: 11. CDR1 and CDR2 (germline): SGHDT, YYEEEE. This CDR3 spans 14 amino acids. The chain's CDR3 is CASSFPPGQGDLFF. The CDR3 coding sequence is TGTGCCAGCAGCTTTCCCCCCGGACAGGGCGACCTGTTTTTT.

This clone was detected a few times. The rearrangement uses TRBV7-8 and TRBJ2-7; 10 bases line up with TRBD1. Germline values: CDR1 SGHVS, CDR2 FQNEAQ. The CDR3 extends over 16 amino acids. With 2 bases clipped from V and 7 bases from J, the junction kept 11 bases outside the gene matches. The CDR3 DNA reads TGTGCCAGCAGCTTATCCCTCCCGGGACAGGGGAGGGAGCAGTACTTC. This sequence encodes CASSLSLPGQGREQYF. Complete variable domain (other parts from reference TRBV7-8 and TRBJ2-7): GAGVSQSPRYKVAKRGQDVALRCDPISGHVSLFWYQQALGQGPEFLTYFQNEAQLDKSGLPSDRFFAERPEGSVSTLKIQRTQQEDSAVYLCASSLSLPGQGREQYFGPGTRLTVT.

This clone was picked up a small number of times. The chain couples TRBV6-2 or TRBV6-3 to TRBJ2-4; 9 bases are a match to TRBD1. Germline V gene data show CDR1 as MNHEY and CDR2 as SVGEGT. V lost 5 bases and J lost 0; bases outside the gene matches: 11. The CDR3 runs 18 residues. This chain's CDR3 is CASSRRWTGDIAKNIQYF. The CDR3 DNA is TGTGCCAGCAGTCGCCGGTGGACAGGGGATATAGCCAAAAACATTCAGTACTTC.

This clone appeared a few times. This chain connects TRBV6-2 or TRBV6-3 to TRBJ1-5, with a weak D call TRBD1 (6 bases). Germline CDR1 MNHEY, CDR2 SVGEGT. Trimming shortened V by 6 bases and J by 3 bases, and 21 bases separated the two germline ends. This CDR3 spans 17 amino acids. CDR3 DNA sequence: TGTGCCAGCAGCTCTATACAGGGTCTACGATCCAATCAGCCCCAGCATTTT. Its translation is CASSSIQGLRSNQPQHF.

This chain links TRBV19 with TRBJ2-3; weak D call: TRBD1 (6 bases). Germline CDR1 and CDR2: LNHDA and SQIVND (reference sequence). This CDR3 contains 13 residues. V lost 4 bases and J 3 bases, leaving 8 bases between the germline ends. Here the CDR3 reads CASSTQGTDTQYF. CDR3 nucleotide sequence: TGTGCCAGTAGTACGCAGGGGACAGATACGCAGTATTTT.

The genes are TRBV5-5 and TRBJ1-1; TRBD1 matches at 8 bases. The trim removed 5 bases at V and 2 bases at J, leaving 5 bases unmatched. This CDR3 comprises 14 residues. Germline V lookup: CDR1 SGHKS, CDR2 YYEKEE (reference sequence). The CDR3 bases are TGTGCCAGCAGTTTAGGGACAGGTAACACTGAAGCTTTCTTT. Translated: CASSLGTGNTEAFF.

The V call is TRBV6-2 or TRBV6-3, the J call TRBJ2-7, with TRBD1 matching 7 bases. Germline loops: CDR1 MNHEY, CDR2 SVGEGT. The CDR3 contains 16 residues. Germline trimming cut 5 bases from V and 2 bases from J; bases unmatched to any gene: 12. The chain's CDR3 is CASSLRDRGQPYEQYF. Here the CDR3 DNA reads TGTGCCAGCAGTCTCCGGGACAGAGGTCAACCCTACGAGCAGTACTTC.

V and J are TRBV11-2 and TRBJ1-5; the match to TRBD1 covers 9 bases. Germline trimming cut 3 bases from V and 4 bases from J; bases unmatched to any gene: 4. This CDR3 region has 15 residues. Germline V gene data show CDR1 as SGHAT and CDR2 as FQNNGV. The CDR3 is CASSLDRGPNQPQHF. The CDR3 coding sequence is TGTGCCAGCAGCTTGGACAGGGGCCCTAATCAGCCCCAGCATTTT.

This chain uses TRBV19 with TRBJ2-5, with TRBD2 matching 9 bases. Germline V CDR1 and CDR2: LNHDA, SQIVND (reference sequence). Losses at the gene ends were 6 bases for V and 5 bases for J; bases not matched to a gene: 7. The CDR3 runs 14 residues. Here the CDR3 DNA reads TGTGCCAGTAGAGGGCGGGGGGGGCACGAGACCCAGTACTTC. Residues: CASRGRGGHETQYF. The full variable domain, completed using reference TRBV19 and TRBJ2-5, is DGGITQSPKYLFRKEGQNVTLSCEQNLNHDAMYWYRQDPGQGLRLIYYSQIVNDFQKGDIAEGYSVSREKKESFPLTVTSAQKNPTAFYLCASRGRGGHETQYFGPGTRLLVL.

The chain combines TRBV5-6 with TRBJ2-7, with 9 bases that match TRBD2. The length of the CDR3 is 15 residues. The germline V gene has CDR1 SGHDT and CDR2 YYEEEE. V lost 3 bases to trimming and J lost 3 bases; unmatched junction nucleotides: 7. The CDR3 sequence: CASSSPGLAGYEQYF. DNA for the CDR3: TGTGCCAGCAGCTCGCCGGGACTAGCCGGCTACGAGCAGTACTTC.

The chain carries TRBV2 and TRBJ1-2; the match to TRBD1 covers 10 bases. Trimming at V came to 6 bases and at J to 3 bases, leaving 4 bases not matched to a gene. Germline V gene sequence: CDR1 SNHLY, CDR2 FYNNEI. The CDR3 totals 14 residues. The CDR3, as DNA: TGTGCCAGCAGCCGGACAGGGGGGGACTATGGCTACACCTTC. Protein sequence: CASSRTGGDYGYTF. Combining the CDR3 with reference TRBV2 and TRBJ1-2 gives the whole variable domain EPEVTQTPSHQVTQMGQEVILRCVPISNHLYFYWYRQILGQKVEFLVSFYNNEISEKSEIFDDQFSVERPDGSNFTLKIRSTKLEDSAMYFCASSRTGGDYGYTFGSGTRLTVV.

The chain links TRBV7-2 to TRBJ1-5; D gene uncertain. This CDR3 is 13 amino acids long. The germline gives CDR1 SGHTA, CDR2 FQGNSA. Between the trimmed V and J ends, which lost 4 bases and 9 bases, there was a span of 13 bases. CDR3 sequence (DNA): TGTGCCAGCAGCTCTGGGTCTGGCGGGCCCCAGCATTTT. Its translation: CASSSGSGGPQHF.

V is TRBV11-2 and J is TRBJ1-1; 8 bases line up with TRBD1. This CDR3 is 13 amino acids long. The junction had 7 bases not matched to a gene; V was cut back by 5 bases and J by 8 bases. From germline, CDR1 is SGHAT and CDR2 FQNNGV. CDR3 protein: CASSRTGGYEAFF. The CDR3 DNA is TGTGCCAGCAGCAGAACAGGGGGATACGAAGCTTTCTTT. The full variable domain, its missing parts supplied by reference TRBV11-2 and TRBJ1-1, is EAGVAQSPRYKIIEKRQSVAFWCNPISGHATLYWYQQILGQGPKLLIQFQNNGVVDDSQLPKDRFSAERLKGVDSTLKIQPAKLEDSAVYLCASSRTGGYEAFFGQGTRLTVV.

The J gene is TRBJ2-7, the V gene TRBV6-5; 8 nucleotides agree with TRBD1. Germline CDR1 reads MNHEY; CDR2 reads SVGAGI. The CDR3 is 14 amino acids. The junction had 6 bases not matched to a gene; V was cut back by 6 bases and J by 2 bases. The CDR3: CASRPTGVTYEQYF. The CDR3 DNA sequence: TGTGCCAGCAGACCGACAGGGGTGACCTACGAGCAGTACTTC.

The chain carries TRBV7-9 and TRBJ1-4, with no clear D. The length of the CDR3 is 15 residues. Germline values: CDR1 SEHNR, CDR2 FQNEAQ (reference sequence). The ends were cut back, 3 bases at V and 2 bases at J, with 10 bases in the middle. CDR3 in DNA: TGTGCCAGCAGCTTGAATGGCCAGACTAATGAAAAACTGTTTTTT. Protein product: CASSLNGQTNEKLFF.

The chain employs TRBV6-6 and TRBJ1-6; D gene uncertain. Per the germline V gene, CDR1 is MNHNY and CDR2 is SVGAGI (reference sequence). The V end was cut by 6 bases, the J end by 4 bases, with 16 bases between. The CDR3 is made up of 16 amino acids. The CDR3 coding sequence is TGTGCCAGCAGGACATACCGGGCGGGGTATAATTCACCCCTCCACTTT. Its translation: CASRTYRAGYNSPLHF.

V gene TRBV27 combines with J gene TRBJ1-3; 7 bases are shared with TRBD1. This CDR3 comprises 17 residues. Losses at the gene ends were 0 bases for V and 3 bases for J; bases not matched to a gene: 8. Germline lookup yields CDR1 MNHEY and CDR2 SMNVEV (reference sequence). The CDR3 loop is CASSLSSPGQLGNTIYF. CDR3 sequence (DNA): TGTGCCAGCAGTTTATCGTCCCCGGGACAGCTTGGAAACACCATATATTTT.

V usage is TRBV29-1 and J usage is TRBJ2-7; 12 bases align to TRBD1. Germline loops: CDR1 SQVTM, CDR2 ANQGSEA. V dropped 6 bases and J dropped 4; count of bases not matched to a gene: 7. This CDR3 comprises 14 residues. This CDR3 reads CSVFGTGGAYEQYF. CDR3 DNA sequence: TGCAGCGTCTTCGGGACAGGGGGCGCGTACGAGCAGTACTTC.